This T cell receptor (beta chain) emerged from a study of T cells expressing NK-cell markers. Overall study context: One of the eight sequenced donors was seronegative, whereas the other seven were HCMV-seropositive.

The CDR3 extends over 16 amino acids. TCRdb re-called the 5' RACE reads; one entry per CDR3 protein, DNA not given. The sample includes a few hundred thousand distinct CDR3 sequences. Notes on this clonotype: Its antigen is not known.

Regarding the study as a whole: In a handful of donors, these clonotypes also led the CD3+CD56-NKG2C+ fraction.

The sequencing sample was made of blood T cells: a sorted CD56 or NKG2C T cell subset, CD4+ or CD8+ T cells, or bulk PBMC T cells (not recorded which). The J gene is TRBJ2-3, the V gene TRBV21-1; as DNA is missing, the TRBD1 call by TCRdb cannot be tested. TRBV21-1 is labeled a pseudogene. The receptor was isolated from a man aged 18-70 years in good health. CDR3 region: CASSTMTGDETDTQYF.